The 22 T cell receptor beta chains in this list originate from one sample, sequenced in a study of T-cell memory formation after mild COVID-19. TCRdb processed the 5' RACE reads anew with MiXCR; each CDR3 protein has one entry. Of 430,000 or so distinct CDR3 sequences detected, 20% to 25% appear once; the ten largest clones hold around 12%. The sequenced sample consisted of PBMCs or a T cell subset sorted from them (not recorded which). The receptor set was obtained from an adult woman who had mild COVID-19 (a few samples of this study predate the infection). Cell type and time point are not known.

This clonotype was picked up a small number of times. The rearrangement links TRBV7-6 to TRBJ1-2; 7 bases align to TRBD1. Looked up from germline, CDR1 is SGHVS and CDR2 is FNYEAQ. There are 13 residues in the CDR3. V was clipped by 4 bases and J by 7 bases; unmatched bases: 6. The CDR3 here is CASSSSTGTGYTF. The CDR3 nucleotides read TGTGCCAGCAGCTCCTCGACAGGGACTGGCTACACCTTC.

There are a few counts of this clonotype. V and J are TRBV12-5 and TRBJ1-3; D may be TRBD1 (6 bases). The CDR3 is 11 residues long. Germline V gene lookup returns CDR1 LGHNT and CDR2 FRNRAP. V lost 5 bases to trimming and J lost 14 bases, with 13 bases between them. The CDR3 is CASGGTPTLYF. DNA for the CDR3: TGTGCTAGTGGTGGGACACCGACTTTATATTTT.

The rearrangement joins TRBV2 to TRBJ2-7; unclear D gene. Germline V CDR1 and CDR2: SNHLY, FYNNEI. The CDR3 has 14 residues. Between the trimmed V and J ends, which lost 6 bases and 0 bases, there was a span of 12 bases. The DNA for the CDR3 is TGTGCCAGCAGACCGTCGGGTAGCTCCTACGAGCAGTACTTC. It codes for CASRPSGSSYEQYF. The entire variable domain, with the rest obtained from reference TRBV2 and TRBJ2-7, is as follows: EPEVTQTPSHQVTQMGQEVILRCVPISNHLYFYWYRQILGQKVEFLVSFYNNEISEKSEIFDDQFSVERPDGSNFTLKIRSTKLEDSAMYFCASRPSGSSYEQYFGPGTRLTVT.

This chain links TRBV7-2 with TRBJ1-3, with 9 nucleotides matching TRBD1. Per the germline V gene, CDR1 is SGHTA and CDR2 is FQGNSA. Trimming took 0 bases from V and 8 from J; bases not matched to a gene: 8. The CDR3 consists of 16 residues. As DNA, the CDR3 is TGTGCCAGCAGCTTAGCCGGACAGGGGCGTCGTCACACCATATATTTT. Its translation: CASSLAGQGRRHTIYF. The variable domain in full, completed from reference TRBV7-2 and TRBJ1-3, reads GAGVSQSPSNKVTEKGKDVELRCDPISGHTALYWYRQSLGQGLEFLIYFQGNSAPDKSGLPSDRFSAERTGGSVSTLTIQRTQQEDSAVYLCASSLAGQGRRHTIYFGEGSWLTVV.

This clonotype appeared many times. The J gene is TRBJ2-3, the V gene TRBV12-3 or TRBV12-4; D gene ambiguous. The CDR3 length is 17 residues. V dropped 7 bases and J dropped 0 bases, with 20 bases sitting between them. CDR3 protein: CASTNFGPAPSTDTQYF. CDR3 nucleotide sequence: TGTGCCAGCACCAATTTTGGCCCCGCCCCTAGCACAGATACGCAGTATTTT.

This chain connects TRBV7-3 to TRBJ2-6; possibly TRBD1 for D (6 bases). This CDR3 spans 16 amino acids. V was shortened by 5 bases and J by 1 base, with 12 bases between the two germline ends. Per germline, CDR1 SGHTA and CDR2 FQGTGA. In nucleotides, the CDR3 is TGTGCCAGCAGCAAGAAACAGGGATCTGGGGCCAACGTCCTGACTTTC. It specifies CASSKKQGSGANVLTF.

The V call is TRBV12-3 or TRBV12-4, the J call TRBJ2-7, with D possibly being TRBD2 (5 bases). Trimming pared 5 bases from V and 0 bases from J, leaving 17 bases between. CDR3 size: 16 residues. The CDR3 nucleotides are TGTGCCAGCAGTCTCGGACTCCATCGAAGCTCCTACGAGCAGTACTTC. It translates to CASSLGLHRSSYEQYF.

The chain carries TRBV11-3 and TRBJ2-7, with 12 bases matching TRBD2. The V gene end was trimmed by 6 bases and the J gene end by 5 bases; junction bases not matched to a gene: 2. CDR3 length: 13 residues. Germline CDR1 SGHNT, CDR2 YENEEA. CDR3 region: CASRGLAGHEQYF. The CDR3 nucleotides read TGTGCCAGCAGGGGACTAGCGGGCCACGAGCAGTACTTC.

On this clonotype itself: The conserved closing phenylalanine or tryptophan is absent in this CDR3, likely reflecting a read error. The V call is TRBV6-2 or TRBV6-3, the J call TRBJ1-1, with D perhaps matching TRBD1 (6 bases). The CDR3 covers 14 residues. Trimming cost V 5 bases and J 5 bases, with 15 bases left between them. Germline V gene lookup returns CDR1 MNHEY and CDR2 SVGEGT. The CDR3 here is CASSPIGRGTEAFS. CDR3 DNA: TGTGCCAGCAGTCCCATCGGCAGGGGAACTGAAGCTTTCTCT.

A few counts support this clonotype. The gene calls are TRBV6-2 or TRBV6-3 and TRBJ2-2; 10 bases align to TRBD1. J gave up 3 bases and V 1 base, and 5 bases lay outside the gene matches. CDR1 is MNHEY, CDR2 SVGEGT, per germline. CDR3 length: 17 amino acids. Here the CDR3 reads CASSYWDRGTHTGELFF. For the CDR3, the DNA is TGTGCCAGCAGTTACTGGGACAGGGGCACTCACACCGGGGAGCTGTTTTTT.

This clonotype was counted ten times or more. The chain uses TRBV5-5 and TRBJ1-5, with TRBD1 identical over 9 bases. V lost 4 bases, J lost 0 bases, and 5 bases stayed unmatched. CDR1 and CDR2 (germline): SGHKS, YYEKEE (reference sequence). This CDR3 contains 16 residues. Here the CDR3 DNA reads TGTGCCAGCAGCCGGGACAGGGCTAATAGCAATCAGCCCCAGCATTTT. It yields the protein CASSRDRANSNQPQHF.

The gene calls are TRBV4-2 and TRBJ2-3; 9 nucleotides agree with TRBD1. Germline V CDR1 and CDR2: LGHNA, YNFKEQ. Trimming cost V 4 bases and J 5 bases; bases outside gene matches: 10. This CDR3 has 16 amino acids. The CDR3 sequence: CASSPLQGAGEDTQYF. CDR3 nucleotides: TGTGCCAGCAGCCCATTACAGGGGGCCGGGGAAGATACGCAGTATTTT.

This clonotype has a count of ten or more. The chain's CDR3 is CASSFTGDEQYF. The CDR3 DNA sequence: TGTGCCAGCAGCTTTACAGGGGACGAGCAGTACTTC. The V gene is TRBV7-9, the J gene TRBJ2-7; 7 bases map to TRBD1. The CDR3 length is 12 residues. Germline-derived CDR1 and CDR2 are SEHNR and FQNEAQ (reference sequence). The J segment lost 5 bases and the V segment lost 3 bases, leaving 1 base of the junction unmatched.

This clonotype was detected many times. The J gene is TRBJ2-3, the V gene TRBV5-1, with TRBD1 matching 8 bases. Per the germline V gene, CDR1 is SGHRS and CDR2 is YFSETQ. This CDR3 has 16 residues. The J segment lost 1 base and the V segment lost 4 bases, leaving 8 bases of the junction unmatched. The CDR3, as DNA: TGCGCCAGCAGCGCCGGACAGGGACGGGGCACAGATACGCAGTATTTT. Translated, it gives CASSAGQGRGTDTQYF. Supplemented by reference TRBV5-1 and TRBJ2-3, the full variable domain reads KAGVTQTPRYLIKTRGQQVTLSCSPISGHRSVSWYQQTPGQGLQFLFEYFSETQRNKGNFPGRFSGRQFSNSRSEMNVSTLELGDSALYLCASSAGQGRGTDTQYFGPGTRLTVL.

This chain uses TRBV5-1 with TRBJ2-1; possibly TRBD1 for D (6 bases). Germline lookup yields CDR1 SGHRS and CDR2 YFSETQ. The V gene lost 7 bases and the J gene lost 4 bases, with 15 bases spanning the gap. The CDR3 totals 14 residues. CDR3 sequence: CASRRDNEYNEQFF. The CDR3 nucleotides are TGCGCCAGCCGCCGGGACAACGAGTACAATGAGCAGTTCTTC.

The chain couples TRBV6-6 to TRBJ1-5, with D uncertain. V was clipped by 0 bases and J by 3 bases, with 6 bases between them. Germline V gene lookup returns CDR1 MNHNY and CDR2 SVGAGI (reference sequence). This CDR3 spans 14 amino acids. CDR3 in amino acids: CASSYSADNQPQHF. The CDR3 nucleotides read TGTGCCAGCAGTTACTCGGCGGACAATCAGCCCCAGCATTTT.

The chain recombines TRBV6-2 or TRBV6-3 with TRBJ1-1, with 9 bases fitting TRBD1. Germline V CDR1 and CDR2: MNHEY, SVGEGT. With 7 bases clipped from V and 8 bases from J, the junction kept 11 bases outside the gene matches. The CDR3 is 14 amino acids. The CDR3: CASKLAGTGTEAFF. The CDR3 DNA sequence: TGTGCCAGCAAACTGGCCGGGACAGGGACCGAAGCTTTCTTT.

The chain uses TRBV9 and TRBJ2-1; tentatively, D is TRBD2 (6 bases). The V end was cut by 6 bases, the J end by 8 bases, with 18 bases between. CDR1 is SGDLS and CDR2 is YYNGEE in the germline V gene. The CDR3 runs 14 residues. In DNA form, the CDR3 reads TGTGCCAGCAACGGGGGTCCGAGCGTAGATGAGCAGTTCTTC. As protein: CASNGGPSVDEQFF.

V usage is TRBV19 and J usage is TRBJ1-2; D is perhaps TRBD1 (5 bases). Germline V gives CDR1 LNHDA, CDR2 SQIVND (reference sequence). V lost 3 bases and J 8 bases, leaving 10 bases between the germline ends. The CDR3 is 12 amino acids. As DNA, the CDR3 is TGTGCCAGTAGTATCAGGGTTGGGGGCTACACCTTC. Translated, it gives CASSIRVGGYTF.

J is TRBJ2-5 and V is TRBV9, with D possibly matching TRBD1 (5 bases). Deletions cut 4 bases from V and 9 bases from J, with 22 bases between. CDR1 and CDR2 (germline): SGDLS, YYNGEE. The CDR3 loop spans 15 amino acids. CDR3 coding DNA: TGTGCCAGCAGCCCCCATATGGGGCCGTCAATGGCCCAGTACTTC. It encodes CASSPHMGPSMAQYF.

This clonotype occurred a few times. The chain is built from TRBV20-1 and TRBJ2-1; TRBD2 aligns across 8 bases. The germline V gene encodes CDR1 DFQATT and CDR2 SNEGSKA (reference sequence). This CDR3 has 15 amino acids. Losses at the gene ends were 1 base for V and 8 bases for J; bases not matched to a gene: 10. CDR3 amino acids: CSARVPGTSVHEQFF. The DNA for the CDR3 is TGCAGTGCTAGAGTCCCCGGGACTAGTGTCCATGAGCAGTTCTTC.

The chain is built from TRBV3-1 and TRBJ2-5; 8 bases are shared with TRBD1. The CDR3 contains 17 residues. CDR1 is LGHDT, CDR2 YNNKEL, per germline (reference sequence). The junction had 7 bases not matched to a gene; V was cut back by 0 bases and J by 1 base. Here the CDR3 DNA reads TGTGCCAGCAGCCAAGATACGAGACAGGGGACCCAAGAGACCCAGTACTTC. Protein product: CASSQDTRQGTQETQYF.